This T cell receptor (beta chain) was recovered during a study of shared T cell receptors in the human thymus. The CDR3 spans 12 residues. The germline V gene encodes CDR1 MNHNY and CDR2 SVGAGI (reference sequence). V gave up 5 bases and J gave up 2 bases, with 7 bases separating them. Clones were read by immunoSEQ multiplex PCR, and TCRdb kept only the in-frame ones, dropping some. This sample has hundreds of thousands of clones; more than 70% occur once, and the top ten carry 0.009% to 0.0095%. This sample was shared with a second study, whose subject was human thymus T cells. That study adds: Healthy Finnish infants undergoing corrective surgery for congenital heart defects were the donors. The thymus was resected at corrective cardiac surgery. Thymic repertoires overlap heavily among unrelated individuals, related research has reported.

V usage is TRBV6-6 and J usage is TRBJ2-7; D is ambiguous. Material for sequencing was thymocytes. This TCR was recovered from a boy under two years old with a congenital heart defect. The CDR3 nucleotides read TGTGCCAGCAGTGGTGAGCCCTACGAGCAGTACTTC. Translation gives CASSGEPYEQYF.